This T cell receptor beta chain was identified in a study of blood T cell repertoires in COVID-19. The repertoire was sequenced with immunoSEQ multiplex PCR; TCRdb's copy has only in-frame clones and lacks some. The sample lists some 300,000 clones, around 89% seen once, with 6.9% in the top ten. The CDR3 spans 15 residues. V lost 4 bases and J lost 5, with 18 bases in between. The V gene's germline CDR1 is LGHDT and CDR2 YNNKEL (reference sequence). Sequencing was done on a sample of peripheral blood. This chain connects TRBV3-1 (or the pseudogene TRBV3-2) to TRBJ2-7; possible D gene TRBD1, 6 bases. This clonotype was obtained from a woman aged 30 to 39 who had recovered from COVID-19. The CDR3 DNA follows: TGTGCCAGCAGCCCATGGGCCGCCAAGGGGGACGAGCAGTACTTC. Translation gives CASSPWAAKGDEQYF.